Listed here are 8 T cell receptor beta chains from one sample, sequenced in a study of cytomegalovirus exposure and HLA in healthy donors. Amplification used 60 Vbeta primers and 13 Jbeta primers. Libraries were prepared by immunoSEQ multiplex PCR; TCRdb keeps only in-frame clonotypes and omits some of them. The table has about 170,000 clones, 70% to 90% seen once; the top ten hold about 0.8%. Sequenced sample: PBMCs. These receptors were obtained from a woman aged 18 to 35 in good health and CMV-seronegative.

V is TRBV28 and J is TRBJ2-2; maybe TRBD2 (5 bases). Per germline, CDR1 MDHEN and CDR2 SYDVKM. Trimming removed 0 bases at V and 5 bases at J, with 7 bases between. CDR3 length equals 14 residues. CDR3 in amino acids: CASSLWRETGELFF. The CDR3 DNA is TGTGCCAGCAGTTTATGGAGGGAAACCGGGGAGCTGTTTTTT.

The chain employs TRBV28 and TRBJ2-7; no clear D gene. Germline V gene sequence: CDR1 MDHEN, CDR2 SYDVKM. V gave up 2 bases and J gave up 3 bases, with 8 bases separating them. The CDR3 runs to 13 residues. The CDR3 reads CASSLDSFYEQYF. The CDR3 DNA follows: TGTGCCAGCAGTTTAGACTCCTTCTACGAGCAGTACTTC.

This chain links TRBV18 with TRBJ2-3; TRBD1 matches 7 bases. This CDR3 is 16 amino acids long. CDR1 and CDR2 (germline): KGHSH, LQKENI. Trimming cost V 3 bases and J 1 base; bases outside gene matches: 7. The CDR3 loop is CASSPDSTGRTDTQYF. The CDR3 DNA sequence: TGTGCCAGCTCACCGGACTCGACAGGGCGCACAGATACGCAGTATTTT.

This sequence joins TRBV5-4 and TRBJ2-7; 7 nucleotides line up with TRBD1. Germline CDR1 is SGHNT and CDR2 is YYREEE (reference sequence). The CDR3 totals 13 residues. J was trimmed by 3 bases and V by 6 bases; bases with no gene match: 6. The CDR3 spells CASTRTGGYEQYF. CDR3 in DNA: TGTGCCAGCACCCGGACAGGAGGCTACGAGCAGTACTTC. Filled out from reference TRBV5-4 and TRBJ2-7, the complete variable domain reads ETGVTQSPTHLIKTRGQQVTLRCSSQSGHNTVSWYQQALGQGPQFIFQYYREEENGRGNFPPRFSGLQFPNYSSELNVNALELDDSALYLCASTRTGGYEQYFGPGTRLTVT.

The V and J genes are TRBV5-1 and TRBJ2-7; TRBD2 is a possible D gene (6 bases). The J call may be mistaken, given a closer DNA end match to TRBJ2-1. CDR3 size: 20 residues. Looked up from germline, CDR1 is SGHRS and CDR2 is YFSETQ. The CDR3 DNA is TGCGCCAGCAGCCGAGCTACCCCTGCGGGATATTTCAGCTCCTACAATGAGCAGTTCTTC. As protein: CASSRATPAGYFSSYNEQFF.

V and J are TRBV4-1 and TRBJ2-1; weak D call: TRBD2 (6 bases). V dropped 1 base and J dropped 0 bases, with 16 bases sitting between them. This CDR3 is 18 amino acids long. Looked up from germline, CDR1 is MGHRA and CDR2 is YSYEKL. This CDR3 reads CASSQVDLGLSSYNEQFF. CDR3 bases: TGCGCCAGCAGCCAAGTAGATCTTGGACTAAGCTCCTACAATGAGCAGTTCTTC.

The chain uses TRBV27 and TRBJ1-1; D gene unclear. V shed 3 bases and J shed 3 bases, with 8 bases lying between them. Germline lookup yields CDR1 MNHEY and CDR2 SMNVEV (reference sequence). This CDR3 region has 13 residues. The CDR3 spells CASSFTLDTEAFF. The CDR3 bases are TGTGCCAGCAGTTTCACTCTGGACACTGAAGCTTTCTTT.

Turning to this clone: The same CDR3 can be traced to other DNA sequences in this sample. The chain has TRBV28 and TRBJ2-7; D remains unclear. CDR3 length: 12 amino acids. The V end lost 6 bases, the J end lost 4 bases, and 10 bases lay between the germline ends. Per the germline V gene, CDR1 is MDHEN and CDR2 is SYDVKM. The CDR3: CASSPPGYEQYF. DNA of the CDR3: TGTGCCAGCAGCCCCCCAGGATACGAGCAGTACTTC.